This TCR beta chain was retrieved from a study of T cells after yellow fever vaccination. CDR3 length equals 15 residues. The germline gives CDR1 SGHTA, CDR2 FQGNSA. Between the trimmed V and J ends, which lost 1 base and 9 bases, there was a span of 13 bases. Study observations and caveats: Contaminants from the bulk population, in the form of abundant clonotypes, could be found in FACS-sorted repertoires. Overlap between CD4 and CD8 compartments was detected for a small share of clonotypes.

Template-switching 5'RACE yielded the TCR cDNA; a universal primer site and UMIs were added in the process. A single record per CDR3 protein comes from TCRdb applying MiXCR to the 5' RACE reads. The data show under 150,000 distinct CDR3 sequences, with approximately 16% seen just once and roughly 47% held by the top ten. This clonotype turned up a few times. Its cognate antigen is unknown. The sequenced sample was CD8+ T cells sorted from PBMCs, obtained 5 days after the yellow fever booster vaccination. This receptor was identified in a man aged 18 to 30 who received the YFV17D yellow fever vaccine. The chain joins TRBV7-2 to TRBJ1-6; no reliable D call. The CDR3 nucleotides are TGTGCCAGCAGCTTAGAACGGGGTCTCGGTTCACCCCTCCACTTT. Encoded protein: CASSLERGLGSPLHF.